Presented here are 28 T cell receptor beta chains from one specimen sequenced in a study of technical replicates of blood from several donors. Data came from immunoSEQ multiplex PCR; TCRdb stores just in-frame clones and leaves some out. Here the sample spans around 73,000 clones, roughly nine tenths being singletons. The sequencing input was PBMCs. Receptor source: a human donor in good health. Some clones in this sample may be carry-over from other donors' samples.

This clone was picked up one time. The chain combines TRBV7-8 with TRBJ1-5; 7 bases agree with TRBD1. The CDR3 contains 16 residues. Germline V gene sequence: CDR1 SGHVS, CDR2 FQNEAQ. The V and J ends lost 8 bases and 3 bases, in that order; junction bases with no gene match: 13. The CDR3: CASSPQGTNINQPQHF. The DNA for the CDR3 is TGTGCCAGCTCCCCACAGGGGACAAACATCAATCAGCCCCAGCATTTT.

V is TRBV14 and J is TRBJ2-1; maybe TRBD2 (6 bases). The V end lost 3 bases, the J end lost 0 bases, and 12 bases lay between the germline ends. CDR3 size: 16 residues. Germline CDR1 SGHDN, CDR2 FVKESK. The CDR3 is CASSQEVGGSYNEQFF. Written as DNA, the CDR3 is TGTGCCAGCAGCCAGGAGGTGGGAGGCTCCTACAATGAGCAGTTCTTC.

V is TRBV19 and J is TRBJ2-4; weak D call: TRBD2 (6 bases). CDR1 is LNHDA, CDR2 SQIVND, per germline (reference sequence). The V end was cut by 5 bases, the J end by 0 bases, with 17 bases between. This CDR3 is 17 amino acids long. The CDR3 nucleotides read TGTGCCAGTAGTTTCCGCACGGGAGACCTAGCCAAAAACATTCAGTACTTC. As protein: CASSFRTGDLAKNIQYF.

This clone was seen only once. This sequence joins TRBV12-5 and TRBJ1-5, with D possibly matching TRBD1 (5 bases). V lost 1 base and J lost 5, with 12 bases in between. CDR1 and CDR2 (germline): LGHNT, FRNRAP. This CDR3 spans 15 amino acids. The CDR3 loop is CASGLGLWGDQPQHF. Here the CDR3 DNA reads TGTGCTAGTGGTTTGGGATTATGGGGGGATCAGCCCCAGCATTTT.

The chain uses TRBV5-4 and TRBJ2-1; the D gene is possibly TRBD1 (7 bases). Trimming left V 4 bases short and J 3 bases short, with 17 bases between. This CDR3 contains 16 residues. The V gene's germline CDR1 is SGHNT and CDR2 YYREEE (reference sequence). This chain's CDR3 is CASSKRQGGFYNEQFF. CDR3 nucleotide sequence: TGTGCCAGCAGCAAGAGACAGGGAGGCTTCTACAATGAGCAGTTCTTC.

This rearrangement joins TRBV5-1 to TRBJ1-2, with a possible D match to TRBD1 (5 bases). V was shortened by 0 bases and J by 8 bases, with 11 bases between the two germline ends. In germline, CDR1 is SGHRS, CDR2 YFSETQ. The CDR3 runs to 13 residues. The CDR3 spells CASSLVGDSGYTF. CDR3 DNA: TGCGCCAGCAGCTTGGTAGGGGATTCCGGCTACACCTTC.

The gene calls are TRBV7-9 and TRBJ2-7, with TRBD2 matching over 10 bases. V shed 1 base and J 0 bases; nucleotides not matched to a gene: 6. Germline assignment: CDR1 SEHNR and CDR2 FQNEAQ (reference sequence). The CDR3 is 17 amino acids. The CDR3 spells CASSLELAGLSSYEQYF. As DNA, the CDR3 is TGTGCCAGCAGCTTAGAACTAGCGGGACTAAGCTCCTACGAGCAGTACTTC.

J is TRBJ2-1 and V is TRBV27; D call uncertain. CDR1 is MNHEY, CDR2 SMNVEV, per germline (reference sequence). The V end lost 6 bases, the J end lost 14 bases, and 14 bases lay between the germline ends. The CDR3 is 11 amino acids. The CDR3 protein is CASRVRSVEFF. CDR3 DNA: TGTGCCAGCAGAGTCCGTAGTGTGGAGTTCTTC.

The CDR3, as DNA: TGTGCCAGCTACGGGGCGGGGTCACAAGAGACCCAGTACTTC. It encodes CASYGAGSQETQYF. J is TRBJ2-5 and V is TRBV2, with D maybe TRBD2 (6 bases). The CDR3 is made up of 14 amino acids. From germline, CDR1 is SNHLY and CDR2 FYNNEI. Between the trimmed V and J ends, which lost 8 bases and 2 bases, there was a span of 15 bases.

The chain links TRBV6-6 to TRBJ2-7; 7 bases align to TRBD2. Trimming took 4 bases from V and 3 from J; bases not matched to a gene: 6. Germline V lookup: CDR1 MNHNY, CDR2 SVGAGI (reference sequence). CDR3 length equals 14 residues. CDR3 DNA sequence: TGTGCCAGCAGTTCCAGCGGGACGTTCTACGAGCAGTACTTC. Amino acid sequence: CASSSSGTFYEQYF.

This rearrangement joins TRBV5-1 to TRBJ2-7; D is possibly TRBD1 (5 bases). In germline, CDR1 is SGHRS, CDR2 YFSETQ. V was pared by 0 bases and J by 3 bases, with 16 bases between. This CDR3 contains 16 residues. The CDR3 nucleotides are TGCGCCAGCAGCTTGGCCATTCTGGACAACAACTACGAGCAGTACTTC. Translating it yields CASSLAILDNNYEQYF.

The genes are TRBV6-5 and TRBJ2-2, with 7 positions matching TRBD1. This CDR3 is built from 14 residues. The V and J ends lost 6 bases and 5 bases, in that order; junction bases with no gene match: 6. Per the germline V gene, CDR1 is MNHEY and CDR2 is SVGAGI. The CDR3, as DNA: TGTGCCAGCAGCAGGACAGGAAGGACCGGGGAGCTGTTTTTT. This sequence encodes CASSRTGRTGELFF.

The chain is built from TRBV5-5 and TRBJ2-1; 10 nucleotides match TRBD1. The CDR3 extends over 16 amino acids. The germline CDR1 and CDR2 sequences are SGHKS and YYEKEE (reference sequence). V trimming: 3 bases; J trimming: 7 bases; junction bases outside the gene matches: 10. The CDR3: CASSWRTGGRQNEQFF. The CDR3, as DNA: TGTGCCAGCAGCTGGCGGACAGGGGGTAGACAAAATGAGCAGTTCTTC. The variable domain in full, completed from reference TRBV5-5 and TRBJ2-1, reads DAGVTQSPTHLIKTRGQQVTLRCSPISGHKSVSWYQQVLGQGPQFIFQYYEKEERGRGNFPDRFSARQFPNYSSELNVNALLLGDSALYLCASSWRTGGRQNEQFFGPGTRLTVL.

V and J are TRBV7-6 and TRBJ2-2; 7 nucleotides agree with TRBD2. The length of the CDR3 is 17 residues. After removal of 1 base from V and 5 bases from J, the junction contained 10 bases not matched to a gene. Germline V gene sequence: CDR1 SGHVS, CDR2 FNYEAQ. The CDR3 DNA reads TGTGCCAGCAGCTTAGATACACTAGCGATTAAAACCGGGGAGCTGTTTTTT. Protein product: CASSLDTLAIKTGELFF.

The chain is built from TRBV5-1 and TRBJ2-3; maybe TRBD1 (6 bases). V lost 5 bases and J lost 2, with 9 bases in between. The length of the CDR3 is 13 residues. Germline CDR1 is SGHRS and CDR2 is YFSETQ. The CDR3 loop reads CASRRDNTDTQYF. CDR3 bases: TGCGCCAGCAGAAGGGACAACACAGATACGCAGTATTTT.

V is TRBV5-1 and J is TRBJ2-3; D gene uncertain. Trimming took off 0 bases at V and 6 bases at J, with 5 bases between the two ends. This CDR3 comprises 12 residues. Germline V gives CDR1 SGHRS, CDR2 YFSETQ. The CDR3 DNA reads TGCGCCAGCAGCTTGGCCCGTGATACGCAGTATTTT. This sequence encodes CASSLARDTQYF. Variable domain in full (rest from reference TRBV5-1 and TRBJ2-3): KAGVTQTPRYLIKTRGQQVTLSCSPISGHRSVSWYQQTPGQGLQFLFEYFSETQRNKGNFPGRFSGRQFSNSRSEMNVSTLELGDSALYLCASSLARDTQYFGPGTRLTVL.

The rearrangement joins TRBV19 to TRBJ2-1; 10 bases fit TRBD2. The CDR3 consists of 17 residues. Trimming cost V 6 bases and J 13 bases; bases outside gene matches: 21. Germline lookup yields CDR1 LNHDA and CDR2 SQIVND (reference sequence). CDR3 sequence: CASRPAASGSERGIQFF. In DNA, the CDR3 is TGTGCCAGTAGGCCTGCGGCTAGCGGGAGCGAAAGGGGAATCCAGTTCTTC. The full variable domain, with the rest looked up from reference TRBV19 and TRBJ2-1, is DGGITQSPKYLFRKEGQNVTLSCEQNLNHDAMYWYRQDPGQGLRLIYYSQIVNDFQKGDIAEGYSVSREKKESFPLTVTSAQKNPTAFYLCASRPAASGSERGIQFFGPGTRLTVL.

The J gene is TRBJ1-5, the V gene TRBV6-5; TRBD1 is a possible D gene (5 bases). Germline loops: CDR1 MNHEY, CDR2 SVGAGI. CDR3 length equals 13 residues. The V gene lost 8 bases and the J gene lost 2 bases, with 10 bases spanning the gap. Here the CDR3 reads CASQGVGNQPQHF. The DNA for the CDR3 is TGTGCCAGCCAGGGTGTGGGCAATCAGCCCCAGCATTTT.

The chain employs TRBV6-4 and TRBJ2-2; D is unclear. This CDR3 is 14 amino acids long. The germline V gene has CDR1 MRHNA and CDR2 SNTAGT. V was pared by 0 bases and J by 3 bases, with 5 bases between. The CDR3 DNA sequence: TGTGCCAGCAGTGACTCCCGGGACACCGGGGAGCTGTTTTTT. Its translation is CASSDSRDTGELFF.

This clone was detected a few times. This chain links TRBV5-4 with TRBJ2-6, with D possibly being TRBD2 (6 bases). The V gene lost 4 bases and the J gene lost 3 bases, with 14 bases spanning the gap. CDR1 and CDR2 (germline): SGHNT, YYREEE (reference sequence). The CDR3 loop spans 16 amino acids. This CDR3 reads CASSLGWGGGANVLTF. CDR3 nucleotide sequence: TGTGCCAGCAGCCTGGGGTGGGGAGGTGGGGCCAACGTCCTGACTTTC.

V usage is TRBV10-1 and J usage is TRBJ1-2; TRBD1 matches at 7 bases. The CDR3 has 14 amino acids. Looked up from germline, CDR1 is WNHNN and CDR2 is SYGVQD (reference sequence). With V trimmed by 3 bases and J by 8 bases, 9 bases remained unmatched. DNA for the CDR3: TGCGCCAGCAGTGACCCCGGGACAGTTGTCGGCTACACCTTC. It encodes CASSDPGTVVGYTF.

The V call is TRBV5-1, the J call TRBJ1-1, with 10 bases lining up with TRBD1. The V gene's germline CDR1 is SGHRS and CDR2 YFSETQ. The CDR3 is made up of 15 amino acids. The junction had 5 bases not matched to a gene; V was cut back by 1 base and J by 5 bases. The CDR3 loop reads CASSLTGTGDTEAFF. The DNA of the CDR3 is TGCGCCAGCAGCTTGACAGGGACAGGGGATACTGAAGCTTTCTTT.

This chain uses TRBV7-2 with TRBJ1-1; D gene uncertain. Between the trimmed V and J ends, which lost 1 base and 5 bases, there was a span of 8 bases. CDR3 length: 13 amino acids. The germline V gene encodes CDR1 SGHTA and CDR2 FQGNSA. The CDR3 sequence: CASSLGDWTEAFF. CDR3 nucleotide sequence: TGTGCCAGCAGCTTAGGAGACTGGACTGAAGCTTTCTTT.

CDR3 coding DNA: TGTGCCAGCAGTGAACGACAGGGTTCACCCCTCCACTTT. Translated: CASSERQGSPLHF. This chain links TRBV6-4 with TRBJ1-6, with 7 nucleotides matching TRBD1. Germline-derived CDR1 and CDR2 are MRHNA and SNTAGT. Trimming at V came to 3 bases and at J to 9 bases, leaving 2 bases not matched to a gene. The CDR3 covers 13 residues.

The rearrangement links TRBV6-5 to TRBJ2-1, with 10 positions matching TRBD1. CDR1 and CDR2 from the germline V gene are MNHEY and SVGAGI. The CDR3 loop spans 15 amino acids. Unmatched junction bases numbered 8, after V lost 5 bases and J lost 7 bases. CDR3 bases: TGTGCCAGCAGTCTTACGGGACAGGGGTGGAATGAGCAGTTCTTC. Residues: CASSLTGQGWNEQFF.

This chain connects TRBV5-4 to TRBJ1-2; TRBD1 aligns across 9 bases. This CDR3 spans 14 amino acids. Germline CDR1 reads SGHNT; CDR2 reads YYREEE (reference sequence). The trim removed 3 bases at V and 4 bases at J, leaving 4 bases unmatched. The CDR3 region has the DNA TGTGCCAGCAGCTCGGGACAGGGTGCCTATGGCTACACCTTC. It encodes CASSSGQGAYGYTF.

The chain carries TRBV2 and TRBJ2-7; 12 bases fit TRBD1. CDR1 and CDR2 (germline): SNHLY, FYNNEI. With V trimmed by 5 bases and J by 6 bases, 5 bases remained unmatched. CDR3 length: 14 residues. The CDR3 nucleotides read TGTGCCAGCAGTAAACCGGGACAGGGGGCCGAGCAGTACTTC. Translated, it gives CASSKPGQGAEQYF.

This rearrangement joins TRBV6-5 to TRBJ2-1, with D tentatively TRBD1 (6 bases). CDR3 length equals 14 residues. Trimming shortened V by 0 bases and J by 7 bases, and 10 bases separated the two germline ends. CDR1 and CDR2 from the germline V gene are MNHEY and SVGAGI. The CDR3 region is CASSYSLGGNEQFF. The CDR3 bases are TGTGCCAGCAGTTACTCCCTAGGGGGTAATGAGCAGTTCTTC.